These T cell receptor beta chains were read from a single sample in a study of identical twins. TCRdb ran MiXCR on the 5' RACE reads and lists one entry per CDR3 protein. The table has some 730,000 distinct CDR3 sequences, 18% seen once. The data also belong to a second study, concerning T cells expressing NK-cell markers.

Sequenced: PBMCs. These receptors all stem from a woman aged 18 to 35 in good health. Each CDR3 is given with its conserved first and last residue. Each record gives: CDR3 DNA, CDR3 protein, V gene, clone size, D gene, J gene. D genes are given only for firm matches. Some rows mark clone size as missing; the rest say once, few, many or name a class of expanded clone.

CDR3 DNA: TGCAGCGCCGGAGGGGATACGCAGTATTTT; CDR3 protein: CSAGGDTQYF; V gene: TRBV29-1; clone size: few; D gene: NA; J gene: TRBJ2-3
CDR3 DNA: TGCAGCGATATGACAGGGGCGGAGGGCTACACCTTC; CDR3 protein: CSDMTGAEGYTF; V gene: TRBV29-1; clone size: NA; D gene: TRBD1; J gene: TRBJ1-2
CDR3 DNA: TGTGCCAGCAGCGACCAGGGGACCACTGAAGCTTTCTTT; CDR3 protein: CASSDQGTTEAFF; V gene: TRBV14; clone size: NA; D gene: NA; J gene: TRBJ1-1
CDR3 DNA: TGTGCCAGCAGTTCCCAGGGGTTGACTAATGAAAAACTGTTTTTT; CDR3 protein: CASSSQGLTNEKLFF; V gene: TRBV6-5; clone size: few; D gene: NA; J gene: TRBJ1-4
CDR3 DNA: TGCGCCAGCAGCAGGACGGGACAGGGAGAAATTGACTACGAGCAGTACTTC; CDR3 protein: CASSRTGQGEIDYEQYF; V gene: TRBV5-1; clone size: NA; D gene: TRBD1; J gene: TRBJ2-7
CDR3 DNA: TGCAGCGTAGACAGTTTCGAACGAGATACGCAGTATTTT; CDR3 protein: CSVDSFERDTQYF; V gene: TRBV29-1; clone size: NA; D gene: NA; J gene: TRBJ2-3
CDR3 DNA: TGTGCCACCAGCAGCGGGCTGGATGGCTACACCTTC; CDR3 protein: CATSSGLDGYTF; V gene: TRBV15; clone size: NA; D gene: NA; J gene: TRBJ1-2
CDR3 DNA: TGCAGCGTTGAAGAGTCCGGGGAAAACTACGAGCAGTACTTC; CDR3 protein: CSVEESGENYEQYF; V gene: TRBV29-1; clone size: few; D gene: NA; J gene: TRBJ2-7
CDR3 DNA: TGTGCCAGCTCACCCGGACAGGTCCAAGAGACCCAGTACTTC; CDR3 protein: CASSPGQVQETQYF; V gene: TRBV18; clone size: NA; D gene: TRBD1; J gene: TRBJ2-5
CDR3 DNA: TGTGCCAGCCGAGCTACGTGGGTTGCTAATGAAAAACTGTTTTTT; CDR3 protein: CASRATWVANEKLFF; V gene: TRBV5-5; clone size: NA; D gene: NA; J gene: TRBJ1-4
CDR3 DNA: TGTGCCAGCAGCCAAACCCCGGCTAGTTTTAATGAGCAGTTCTTC; CDR3 protein: CASSQTPASFNEQFF; V gene: TRBV3-1; clone size: few; D gene: NA; J gene: TRBJ2-1
CDR3 DNA: TGTGCCAGCAGTTTATTCAGGCTGAACACCGGGGAGCTGTTTTTT; CDR3 protein: CASSLFRLNTGELFF; V gene: TRBV28; clone size: few; D gene: NA; J gene: TRBJ2-2
CDR3 DNA: TGTGCCAGCAGCACCTGGACAGGACCTCTTACAAGCACAGATACGCAGTATTTT; CDR3 protein: CASSTWTGPLTSTDTQYF; V gene: TRBV5-5; clone size: NA; D gene: TRBD1; J gene: TRBJ2-3
CDR3 DNA: TGTGCCAGCAGTTCACTAGCTTATATACGCCCGTTACAGGTTACCGAGCAGTACTTC; CDR3 protein: CASSSLAYIRPLQVTEQYF; V gene: TRBV6-5; clone size: NA; D gene: NA; J gene: TRBJ2-7
CDR3 DNA: TGCAGTGCTAGAGTCAGGGCAGATACGCAGTATTTT; CDR3 protein: CSARVRADTQYF; V gene: TRBV20-1; clone size: few; D gene: NA; J gene: TRBJ2-3
CDR3 DNA: TGCAGCGTTCAAGGGGGACAGGGGGCTTATGGCTACACCTTC; CDR3 protein: CSVQGGQGAYGYTF; V gene: TRBV29-1; clone size: few; D gene: TRBD1; J gene: TRBJ1-2
CDR3 DNA: TGTGCCAGCAGCCGACTAGCGGGAGGCCACTCCTACGAGCAGTACTTC; CDR3 protein: CASSRLAGGHSYEQYF; V gene: TRBV3-1; clone size: NA; D gene: TRBD2; J gene: TRBJ2-7
CDR3 DNA: TGTGCCAGCAGTTTAAGGACGAACAGATTGAACATTCAGTACTTC; CDR3 protein: CASSLRTNRLNIQYF; V gene: TRBV12-3/TRBV12-4; clone size: NA; D gene: NA; J gene: TRBJ2-4
CDR3 DNA: TGCGCCAGCAGCCAAGAGGAGAGGGCAGATACGCAGTATTTT; CDR3 protein: CASSQEERADTQYF; V gene: TRBV4-3; clone size: NA; D gene: NA; J gene: TRBJ2-3
CDR3 DNA: TGTGCCAGCAGCTCCACTAGCGGGAGGGTATACCAAGAGACCCAGTACTTC; CDR3 protein: CASSSTSGRVYQETQYF; V gene: TRBV5-6; clone size: few; D gene: TRBD2; J gene: TRBJ2-5
CDR3 DNA: TGTGCCAGCAGTTTGGGGGGGACCAAGTACTTC; CDR3 protein: CASSLGGTKYF; V gene: TRBV12-3/TRBV12-4; clone size: few; D gene: TRBD2; J gene: TRBJ2-4
CDR3 DNA: TGTGCCAGCAGCTTATCCCGGACAGGGGGCAATGAGCAGTTCTTC; CDR3 protein: CASSLSRTGGNEQFF; V gene: TRBV7-9; clone size: few; D gene: TRBD1; J gene: TRBJ2-1
CDR3 DNA: TGCAGTGCTAGAGACGGGAGACTAGTAGCAGATACGCAGTATTTT; CDR3 protein: CSARDGRLVADTQYF; V gene: TRBV20-1; clone size: NA; D gene: NA; J gene: TRBJ2-3
CDR3 DNA: TGCGCCAGCAGCCAAGGGAGGGCAGGGCGGACCTACAATGAGCAGTTCTTC; CDR3 protein: CASSQGRAGRTYNEQFF; V gene: TRBV4-3; clone size: NA; D gene: NA; J gene: TRBJ2-1
CDR3 DNA: TGCAGTGGGACGGACTATGTCCTGGGGGAGCAGTACTTC; CDR3 protein: CSGTDYVLGEQYF; V gene: TRBV29-1; clone size: few; D gene: NA; J gene: TRBJ2-7
CDR3 DNA: TGTGCCAGCAGGCAAAAAAATCCGGGACTAGCGGCCGGGGCCGGGGAGCTGTTTTTT; CDR3 protein: CASRQKNPGLAAGAGELFF; V gene: TRBV7-6; clone size: NA; D gene: TRBD2; J gene: TRBJ2-2
CDR3 DNA: TGCAGTGCTGCCGAATATAGCAATCAGCCCCAGCATTTT; CDR3 protein: CSAAEYSNQPQHF; V gene: TRBV20-1; clone size: NA; D gene: NA; J gene: TRBJ1-5
CDR3 DNA: TGCGCCAGCAGCCAAGAGGGTAGCGGGATAGGGGGCTACGAGCAGTACTTC; CDR3 protein: CASSQEGSGIGGYEQYF; V gene: TRBV4-3; clone size: few; D gene: TRBD2; J gene: TRBJ2-7
CDR3 DNA: TGTGCCAGCAGCTTAGATCAAGGCTTCTCCAAATACAATGAGCAGTTCTTC; CDR3 protein: CASSLDQGFSKYNEQFF; V gene: TRBV11-2; clone size: NA; D gene: NA; J gene: TRBJ2-1
CDR3 DNA: TGTGCCACCATAAGACAGGGTGAAGCTTTCTTT; CDR3 protein: CATIRQGEAFF; V gene: TRBV19; clone size: NA; D gene: TRBD1; J gene: TRBJ1-1
CDR3 DNA: TGTGCCAGCAGTTTAAAGCCCCGAGCGACCCAGTACTTC; CDR3 protein: CASSLKPRATQYF; V gene: TRBV27; clone size: once; D gene: NA; J gene: TRBJ2-5
CDR3 DNA: TGCAGCGTTGAATCCAGGGATACGCAGTATTTT; CDR3 protein: CSVESRDTQYF; V gene: TRBV29-1; clone size: NA; D gene: NA; J gene: TRBJ2-3
CDR3 DNA: TGTGCCAGCAGTGAAGGGGGTATCAGCTATGGCTACACCTTC; CDR3 protein: CASSEGGISYGYTF; V gene: TRBV12-3/TRBV12-4; clone size: few; D gene: NA; J gene: TRBJ1-2
CDR3 DNA: TGTGCCAGCAGCCTGTTTCCGGACGCAAAATGGAGAGATACGCAGTATTTT; CDR3 protein: CASSLFPDAKWRDTQYF; V gene: TRBV5-4; clone size: NA; D gene: NA; J gene: TRBJ2-3
CDR3 DNA: TGCAGTGCTACAGACAGGGAGAGCTCCTACAATGAGCAGTTCTTC; CDR3 protein: CSATDRESSYNEQFF; V gene: TRBV20-1; clone size: NA; D gene: TRBD1; J gene: TRBJ2-1
CDR3 DNA: TGCAGCGTTGGAGGCGGCCGCCGGGACGAGCAGTACTTC; CDR3 protein: CSVGGGRRDEQYF; V gene: TRBV29-1; clone size: few; D gene: NA; J gene: TRBJ2-7
CDR3 DNA: TGTGCCAGCAGCTGGGAGTCGGGACAGGGAGGTAGTGAGCAGTTCTTC; CDR3 protein: CASSWESGQGGSEQFF; V gene: TRBV5-6; clone size: NA; D gene: TRBD1; J gene: TRBJ2-1
CDR3 DNA: TGTGCCAGCAGCCCCCATCGGGTTGTGCGGGGATACACAGATACGCAGTATTTT; CDR3 protein: CASSPHRVVRGYTDTQYF; V gene: TRBV11-2; clone size: few; D gene: NA; J gene: TRBJ2-3
CDR3 DNA: TGTGCCAGCAGCAGGCCGGGACTCCCAATCCGGGAGCTGTTTTTT; CDR3 protein: CASSRPGLPIRELFF; V gene: TRBV11-2; clone size: NA; D gene: NA; J gene: TRBJ2-2
CDR3 DNA: TGTGCCAGCAGTTACGAGGGGACGCAGTTCTTC; CDR3 protein: CASSYEGTQFF; V gene: TRBV6-5; clone size: NA; D gene: NA; J gene: TRBJ2-1
CDR3 DNA: TGTGCCAGCAACGGTTATATAGCGGTAGGGGGAAAAAACATTCAGTACTTC; CDR3 protein: CASNGYIAVGGKNIQYF; V gene: TRBV5-5; clone size: few; D gene: NA; J gene: TRBJ2-4
CDR3 DNA: TGCGCCAGCAGCCCCCGGACAGGGAGGCCCACTGAAGCTTTCTTT; CDR3 protein: CASSPRTGRPTEAFF; V gene: TRBV5-1; clone size: few; D gene: TRBD1; J gene: TRBJ1-1
CDR3 DNA: TGTGCCAGCAGCTTAGATCGGGGACATCCCTACGAGCAGTACTTC; CDR3 protein: CASSLDRGHPYEQYF; V gene: TRBV11-2; clone size: NA; D gene: NA; J gene: TRBJ2-7
CDR3 DNA: TGTGCCAGCAGTTCGGGGGAGAACGTCTACGAGCAGTACTTC; CDR3 protein: CASSSGENVYEQYF; V gene: TRBV12-3/TRBV12-4; clone size: NA; D gene: NA; J gene: TRBJ2-7
CDR3 DNA: TGTGCCAGCAGCAGCGGGACTAGCGGGGGGACTGATACCTACAATGAGCAGTTCTTC; CDR3 protein: CASSSGTSGGTDTYNEQFF; V gene: TRBV13; clone size: NA; D gene: TRBD2; J gene: TRBJ2-1
CDR3 DNA: TGTGCCAGCAGCCGAAAAACAGGGAACACCGGGGAGCTGTTTTTT; CDR3 protein: CASSRKTGNTGELFF; V gene: TRBV6-1; clone size: few; D gene: NA; J gene: TRBJ2-2
CDR3 DNA: TGCTTGATCCCTGGGGGGGCCTTAAACGAGCAGTACTTC; CDR3 protein: CLIPGGALNEQYF; V gene: TRBV20-1; clone size: few; D gene: NA; J gene: TRBJ2-7
CDR3 DNA: TGTGCCACAGTGACACGGGGCTCCTACGAGCAGTACTTC; CDR3 protein: CATVTRGSYEQYF; V gene: TRBV6-1; clone size: NA; D gene: NA; J gene: TRBJ2-7
CDR3 DNA: TGCGCCAGCAGCAAGGGACTAGCGGGGCCCGGAGATACGCAGTATTTT; CDR3 protein: CASSKGLAGPGDTQYF; V gene: TRBV5-1; clone size: NA; D gene: TRBD2; J gene: TRBJ2-3
CDR3 DNA: TGTGCTAGCAGCTTAACCCTAGTGAACTCCTACGAGCAGTACTTC; CDR3 protein: CASSLTLVNSYEQYF; V gene: TRBV7-7; clone size: few; D gene: NA; J gene: TRBJ2-7
CDR3 DNA: TGTGCCAGCAGCTTGACTAGCGGGGATAACACCGGGGAGCTGTTTTTT; CDR3 protein: CASSLTSGDNTGELFF; V gene: TRBV5-4; clone size: NA; D gene: TRBD2; J gene: TRBJ2-2
CDR3 DNA: TGTGCCATACGCAGGGTGGGGAGCAATCAGCCCCAGCATTTT; CDR3 protein: CAIRRVGSNQPQHF; V gene: TRBV2; clone size: few; D gene: NA; J gene: TRBJ1-5
CDR3 DNA: TGCGCCAGCAGCTTGGGGACTGTATACGAGCAGTACTTC; CDR3 protein: CASSLGTVYEQYF; V gene: TRBV5-1; clone size: many; D gene: NA; J gene: TRBJ2-7
CDR3 DNA: TGTGCTAGTGGTTTTCCCGGGGACCCCAACAATGAGCAGTTCTTC; CDR3 protein: CASGFPGDPNNEQFF; V gene: TRBV12-5; clone size: few; D gene: NA; J gene: TRBJ2-1
CDR3 DNA: TGTGCCAGCAGCTCCCTTCAGGGGCTACAGCCCCAGAGCTCCTACAATGAGCAGTTCTTC; CDR3 protein: CASSSLQGLQPQSSYNEQFF; V gene: TRBV11-2; clone size: NA; D gene: NA; J gene: TRBJ2-1
CDR3 DNA: TGTGCCAACGGAGACACACATAATTCACCCCTCCACTTT; CDR3 protein: CANGDTHNSPLHF; V gene: TRBV10-3; clone size: few; D gene: NA; J gene: TRBJ1-6